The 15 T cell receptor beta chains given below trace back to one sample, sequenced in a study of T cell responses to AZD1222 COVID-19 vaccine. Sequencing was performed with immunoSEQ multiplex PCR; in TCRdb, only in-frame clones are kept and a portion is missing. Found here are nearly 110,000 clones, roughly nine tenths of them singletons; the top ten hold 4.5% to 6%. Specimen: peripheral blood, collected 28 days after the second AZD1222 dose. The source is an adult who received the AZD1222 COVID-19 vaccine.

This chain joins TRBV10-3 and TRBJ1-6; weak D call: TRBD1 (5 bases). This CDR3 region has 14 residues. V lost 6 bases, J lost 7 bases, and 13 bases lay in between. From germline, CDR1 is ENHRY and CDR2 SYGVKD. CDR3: CAISLDSTNSPLHF. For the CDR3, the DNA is TGTGCCATCAGCTTAGACAGCACCAATTCACCCCTCCACTTT.

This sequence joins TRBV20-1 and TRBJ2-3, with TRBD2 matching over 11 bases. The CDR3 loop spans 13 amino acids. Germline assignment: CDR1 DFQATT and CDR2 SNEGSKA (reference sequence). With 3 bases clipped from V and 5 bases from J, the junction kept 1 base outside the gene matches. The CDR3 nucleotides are TGCAGTGCTAGTGGGACTAGCGGAGATACGCAGTATTTT. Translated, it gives CSASGTSGDTQYF.

This CDR3 is CASSRGQGTDTQYF. For the CDR3, the DNA is TGTGCCAGCAGCAGGGGGCAGGGTACAGATACGCAGTATTTT. V and J are TRBV5-4 and TRBJ2-3; 7 bases agree with TRBD1. CDR1 and CDR2 (germline): SGHNT, YYREEE (reference sequence). Trimming cost V 4 bases and J 3 bases; bases outside gene matches: 5. This CDR3 is built from 14 residues.

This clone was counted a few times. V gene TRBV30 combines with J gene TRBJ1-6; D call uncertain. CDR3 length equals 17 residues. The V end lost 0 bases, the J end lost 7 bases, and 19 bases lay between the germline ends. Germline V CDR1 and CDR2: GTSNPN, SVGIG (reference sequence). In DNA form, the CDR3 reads TGTGCCTGGAGTGTACTGAGAGGAACGGCCAAAAATTCACCCCTCCACTTT. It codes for CAWSVLRGTAKNSPLHF.

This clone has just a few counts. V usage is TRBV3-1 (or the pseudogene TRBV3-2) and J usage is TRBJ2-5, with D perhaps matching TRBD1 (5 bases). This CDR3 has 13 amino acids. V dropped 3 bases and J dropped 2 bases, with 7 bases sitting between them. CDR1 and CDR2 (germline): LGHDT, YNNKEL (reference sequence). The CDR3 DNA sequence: TGTGCCAGCAGCCAGGACATACAAGAGACCCAGTACTTC. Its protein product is CASSQDIQETQYF.

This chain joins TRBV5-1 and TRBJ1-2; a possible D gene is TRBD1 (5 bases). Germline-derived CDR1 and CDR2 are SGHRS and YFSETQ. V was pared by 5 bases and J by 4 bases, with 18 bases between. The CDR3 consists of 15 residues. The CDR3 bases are TGCGCCAGCAGACCACCGGGGGAGTTGAGCTATGGCTACACCTTC. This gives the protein CASRPPGELSYGYTF.

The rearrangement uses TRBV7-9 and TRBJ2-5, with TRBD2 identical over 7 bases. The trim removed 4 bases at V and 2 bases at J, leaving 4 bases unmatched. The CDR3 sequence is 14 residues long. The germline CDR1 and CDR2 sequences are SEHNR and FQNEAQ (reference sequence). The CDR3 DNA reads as TGTGCCAGCAGCTATACGGGGGGTCAAGAGACCCAGTACTTC. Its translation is CASSYTGGQETQYF.

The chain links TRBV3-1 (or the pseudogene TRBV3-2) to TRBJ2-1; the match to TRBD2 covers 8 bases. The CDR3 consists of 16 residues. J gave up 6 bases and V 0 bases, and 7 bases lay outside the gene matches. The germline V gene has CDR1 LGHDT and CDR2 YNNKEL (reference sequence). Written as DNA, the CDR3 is TGTGCCAGCAGCCAAGATATGAGCGGGGGAATCAATGAGCAGTTCTTC. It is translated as CASSQDMSGGINEQFF.

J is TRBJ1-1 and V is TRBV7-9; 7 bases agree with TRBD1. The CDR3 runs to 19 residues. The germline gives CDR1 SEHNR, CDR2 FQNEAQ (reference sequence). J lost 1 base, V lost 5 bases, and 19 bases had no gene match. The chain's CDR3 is CASSPYGTGQAQGNTEAFF. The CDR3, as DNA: TGTGCCAGCAGCCCCTACGGAACCGGACAGGCTCAGGGGAACACTGAAGCTTTCTTT.

CDR3: CASSDTGFYQPQHF. The CDR3 DNA reads TGTGCCAGCAGCGACACAGGGTTTTATCAGCCCCAGCATTTT. The chain links TRBV3-1 (or the pseudogene TRBV3-2) to TRBJ1-5, with D possibly matching TRBD1 (6 bases). This CDR3 spans 14 amino acids. Per germline, CDR1 LGHDT and CDR2 YNNKEL (reference sequence). Trimming removed 5 bases from V and 5 bases from J, with 13 bases in between.

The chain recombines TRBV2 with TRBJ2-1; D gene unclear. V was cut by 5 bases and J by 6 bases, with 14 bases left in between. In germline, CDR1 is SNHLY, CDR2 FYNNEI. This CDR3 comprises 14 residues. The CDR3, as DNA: TGTGCCAGCAGTAGGCTAGTACACCCCAATGAGCAGTTCTTC. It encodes CASSRLVHPNEQFF.

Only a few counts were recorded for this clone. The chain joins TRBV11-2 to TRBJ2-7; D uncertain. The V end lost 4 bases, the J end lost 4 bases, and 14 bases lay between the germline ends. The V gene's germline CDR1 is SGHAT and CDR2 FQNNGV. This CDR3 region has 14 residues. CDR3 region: CASSSLTKLYEQYF. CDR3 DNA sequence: TGTGCCAGCAGCTCCCTAACAAAATTATACGAGCAGTACTTC.

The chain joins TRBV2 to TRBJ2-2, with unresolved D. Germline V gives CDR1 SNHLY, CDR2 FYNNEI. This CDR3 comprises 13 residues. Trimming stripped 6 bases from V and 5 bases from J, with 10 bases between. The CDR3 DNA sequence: TGTGCCAGCAGCAGAGGAGCGACCGGGGAGCTGTTTTTT. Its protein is CASSRGATGELFF.

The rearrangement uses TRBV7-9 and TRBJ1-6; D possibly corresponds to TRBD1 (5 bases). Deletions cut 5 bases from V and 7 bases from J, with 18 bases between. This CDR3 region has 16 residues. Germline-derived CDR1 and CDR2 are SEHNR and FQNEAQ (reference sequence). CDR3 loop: CASSHPTVAGNSPLHF. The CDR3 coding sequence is TGTGCCAGCAGCCACCCGACTGTCGCAGGGAATTCACCCCTCCACTTT.

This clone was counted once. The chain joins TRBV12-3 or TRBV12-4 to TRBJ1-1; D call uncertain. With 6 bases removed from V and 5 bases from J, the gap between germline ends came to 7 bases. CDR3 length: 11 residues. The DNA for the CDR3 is TGTGCCAGCAGCTCCAAGACTGAAGCTTTCTTT. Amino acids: CASSSKTEAFF.